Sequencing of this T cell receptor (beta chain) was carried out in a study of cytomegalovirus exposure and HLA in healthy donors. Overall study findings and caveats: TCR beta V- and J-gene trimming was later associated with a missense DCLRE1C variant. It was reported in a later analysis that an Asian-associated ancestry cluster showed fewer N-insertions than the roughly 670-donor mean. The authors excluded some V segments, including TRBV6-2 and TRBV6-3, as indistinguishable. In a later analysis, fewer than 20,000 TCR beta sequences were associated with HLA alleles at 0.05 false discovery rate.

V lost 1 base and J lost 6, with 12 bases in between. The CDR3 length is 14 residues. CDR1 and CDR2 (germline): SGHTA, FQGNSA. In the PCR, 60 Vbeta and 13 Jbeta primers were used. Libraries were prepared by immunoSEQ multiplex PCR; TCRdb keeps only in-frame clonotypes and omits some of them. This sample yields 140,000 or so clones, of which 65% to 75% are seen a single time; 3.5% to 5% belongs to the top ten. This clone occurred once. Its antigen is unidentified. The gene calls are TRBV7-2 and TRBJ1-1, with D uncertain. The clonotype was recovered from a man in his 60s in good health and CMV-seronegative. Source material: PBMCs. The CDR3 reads CASSLVPPVAEAFF. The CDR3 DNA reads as TGTGCCAGCAGCTTAGTTCCCCCGGTGGCTGAAGCTTTCTTT.